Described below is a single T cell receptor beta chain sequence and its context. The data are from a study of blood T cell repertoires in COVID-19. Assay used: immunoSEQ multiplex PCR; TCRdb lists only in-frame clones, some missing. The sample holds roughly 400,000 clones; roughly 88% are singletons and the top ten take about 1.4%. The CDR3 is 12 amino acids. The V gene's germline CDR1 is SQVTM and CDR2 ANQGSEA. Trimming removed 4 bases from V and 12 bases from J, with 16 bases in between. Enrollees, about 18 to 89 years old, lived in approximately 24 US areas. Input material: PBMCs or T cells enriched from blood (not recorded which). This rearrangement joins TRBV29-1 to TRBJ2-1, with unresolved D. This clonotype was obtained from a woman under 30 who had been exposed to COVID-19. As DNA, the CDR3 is TGCAGCGTTGTTTCTGACTCTTCGGCGCAGTTCTTC. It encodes CSVVSDSSAQFF.